This TCR beta chain was captured in a study of T cells of healthy individuals. Turning to this clonotype: A much bigger clone sits one base away, suggesting this may be a read error.

TCRdb reanalysed the 5' RACE reads using MiXCR and keeps one entry per CDR3 protein. The sample carries tens of thousands of distinct CDR3 sequences, about 5% recorded once. The TCR comes from a human donor in good health.

CDR3 protein: CAGSEGAGVNEQFF. The CDR3 region has the DNA TGTGCCGGCAGTGAGGGGGCCGGGGTGAATGAGCAGTTCTTC. The chain links TRBV2 to TRBJ2-1; TRBD1 agrees at 7 bases. Germline-derived CDR1 and CDR2 are SNHLY and FYNNEI. The CDR3 is 14 amino acids. Looking up the rest from reference TRBV2 and TRBJ2-1 gives the full variable domain: EPEVTQTPSHQVTQMGQEVILRCVPISNHLYFYWYRQILGQKVEFLVSFYNNEISEKSEIFDDQFSVERPDGSNFTLKIRSTKLEDSAMYFCAGSEGAGVNEQFFGPGTRLTVL.